Shown below are 13 T cell receptor beta chains from a single sample sequenced in a study of tumor-infiltrating lymphocytes in primary liver carcinoma. The input was approximately 500 ng total RNA; TCR beta cDNA was made from it with a constant-region primer. Generation of the TCR beta libraries relied on three nested multiplex PCR rounds using slightly modified ARM-PCR. TRBV1-TRBV30 forward primers and a C-beta reverse primer were used in the first two PCR rounds, which each ran for 10 cycles. TCRdb redid the calling of the multiplex PCR reads with MiXCR, one entry per CDR3 protein. The sample comprises a few hundred thousand distinct CDR3 sequences, more than 55% of which are singletons, and over 15% rests with the top ten. Unsorted whole blood supplied the blood RNA, and germline DNA was isolated too. The sequenced material came from peripheral blood. Receptors were obtained from a woman in her 30s with primary liver carcinoma and hepatitis B virus infection.

Note on this clonotype: The junction shows a germline mismatch at one end, possibly a read error. The rearrangement links TRBV5-6 to TRBJ2-5, with 10 nucleotides matching TRBD2. Germline lookup yields CDR1 SGHDT and CDR2 YYEEEE. This CDR3 contains 16 residues. The CDR3 region has the DNA TGTGCCAGCAGCTTACCTACTAGCGGGATCGAAGAGATCCAGAACTTC. Protein product: CASSLPTSGIEEIQNF.

A note on this clonotype: A much larger clone lies a single base off, so this may be a read error. The rearrangement joins TRBV7-8 to TRBJ2-3; 8 positions agree with TRBD2. The CDR3 spans 16 residues. With V trimmed by 7 bases and J by 4 bases, 13 bases remained unmatched. CDR1 and CDR2 (germline): SGHVS, FQNEAQ. CDR3 DNA sequence: TGTGCCAGCAACCTCGGTCGGGCGGGAGGCTCAGATACGCAGTATTTT. As protein: CASNLGRAGGSDTQYF. Full variable domain (rest looked up from reference TRBV7-8 and TRBJ2-3): GAGVSQSPRYKVAKRGQDVALRCDPISGHVSLFWYQQALGQGPEFLTYFQNEAQLDKSGLPSDRFFAERPEGSVSTLKIQRTQQEDSAVYLCASNLGRAGGSDTQYFGPGTRLTVL.

The rearrangement uses TRBV28 and TRBJ2-3, with D tentatively TRBD1 (5 bases). Germline V gene lookup returns CDR1 MDHEN and CDR2 SYDVKM. Between the trimmed V and J ends, which lost 5 bases and 3 bases, there was a span of 12 bases. The length of the CDR3 is 14 residues. For the CDR3, the DNA is TGTGCCAGCAGTGGCGCAGGGTGGACAGATACGCAGTATTTT. Its protein is CASSGAGWTDTQYF.

The V gene is TRBV5-4, the J gene TRBJ2-5; weak D call: TRBD2 (6 bases). The germline V and J ends were trimmed by 8 bases and 3 bases, with 14 bases remaining between them. The CDR3 extends over 13 amino acids. CDR1 and CDR2 (germline): SGHNT, YYREEE (reference sequence). CDR3 amino acids: CASSGRGKETQYF. CDR3 DNA sequence: TGTGCCAGTAGCGGCCGTGGGAAAGAGACCCAGTACTTC.

Concerning this clonotype itself: The junction does not match germline at one end; this may be a read error. The chain carries TRBV6-6 and TRBJ1-1; no definite D call. Germline V CDR1 and CDR2: MNHNY, SVGAGI (reference sequence). CDR3 length: 11 residues. CDR3: CASNLEPEALF. CDR3 nucleotide sequence: TGTGCCAGCAACCTCGAGCCCGAAGCTCTCTTT.

The chain uses TRBV4-3 and TRBJ2-3; D is possibly TRBD1 (5 bases). Germline assignment: CDR1 LGHNA and CDR2 YSLEER. Deletions cut 0 bases from V and 6 bases from J, with 22 bases between. The CDR3 totals 18 residues. CDR3: CASSQDYPSDTMVDTQYF. The CDR3 nucleotides read TGCGCCAGCAGCCAAGATTACCCCTCGGACACGATGGTGGATACGCAGTATTTT.

Ten or more counts support this clonotype. This chain uses TRBV12-3 or TRBV12-4 with TRBJ2-7; 9 nucleotides match TRBD2. The V and J ends lost 3 bases and 6 bases, in that order; junction bases with no gene match: 9. The CDR3 is 15 residues long. CDR3 residues: CASSFRASGMGEQYF. The CDR3 bases are TGTGCCAGCAGTTTTAGGGCTAGCGGGATGGGCGAGCAGTACTTC.

As to this clonotype: Given a much more abundant clone one base away, this may be a read error. The V gene is TRBV10-2, the J gene TRBJ2-5; tentative D call: TRBD1 (5 bases). With 4 bases removed from V and 3 bases from J, the gap between germline ends came to 15 bases. From germline, CDR1 is WSHSY and CDR2 SAAADI. The CDR3 sequence is 15 residues long. CDR3: CASSAHKAGKETQYF. The CDR3 region has the DNA TGCGCCAGCAGTGCTCACAAGGCAGGGAAAGAGACCCAGTACTTC.

Details on this clonotype: This may be a read error: a much more frequent sequence differs by one nucleotide. The J gene is TRBJ2-3, the V gene TRBV4-3, with 10 bases fitting TRBD2. This CDR3 spans 21 amino acids. The ends lost 0 bases at V and 2 bases at J; junction bases unmatched: 17. CDR1 LGHNA and CDR2 YSLEER come from the germline V gene. CDR3 bases: TGCGCCAGCAGCCAAGAAATAGAGACTAGCGGGTATCCAACTAACACAGATACGCAGTATTTT. Translating it yields CASSQEIETSGYPTNTDTQYF.

Turning to this clonotype: This may stem from a read error, because a much larger clone lies one nucleotide away. The V and J genes are TRBV12-3 or TRBV12-4 and TRBJ2-1; perhaps TRBD2 as D (6 bases). The CDR3 covers 13 residues. The V end lost 11 bases, the J end lost 1 base, and 12 bases lay between the germline ends. The CDR3 here is CAVERVSYNEQFF. The CDR3 nucleotides read TGTGCCGTAGAGCGGGTGTCCTACAATGAGCAGTTCTTC.

The CDR3 region is CASTLWGYNEQFF. DNA of the CDR3: TGTGCCAGCACCCTTTGGGGGTACAATGAGCAGTTCTTC. The chain joins TRBV13 to TRBJ2-1; TRBD1 or TRBD2 may be the D gene (5 bases each). Trimming cost V 7 bases and J 4 bases, with 11 bases left between them. CDR1 and CDR2 from the germline V gene are PRHDT and FYEKMQ (reference sequence). The CDR3 consists of 13 residues. The full variable domain, in which reference TRBV13 and TRBJ2-1 provide the parts outside the CDR3, is AAGVIQSPRHLIKEKRETATLKCYPIPRHDTVYWYQQGPGQDPQFLISFYEKMQSDKGSIPDRFSAQQFSDYHSELNMSSLELGDSALYFCASTLWGYNEQFFGPGTRLTVL.

The chain is built from TRBV29-1 and TRBJ2-3; D is perhaps TRBD2 (5 bases). Germline assignment: CDR1 SQVTM and CDR2 ANQGSEA. Trimming removed 7 bases from V and 5 bases from J, with 19 bases in between. This CDR3 has 14 residues. For the CDR3, the DNA is TGCAGCGCCGCGCGCCTAATCCGGGGAGATACGCAGTATTTT. Protein product: CSAARLIRGDTQYF.

Worth noting for this clonotype: A read error may be the cause here, since a much bigger clone is one base away. The chain links TRBV12-3 or TRBV12-4 to TRBJ2-1; 11 bases line up with TRBD1. CDR3 length: 14 residues. J was trimmed by 4 bases and V by 6 bases; bases with no gene match: 2. CDR3 sequence reads: CASRRDRGYNEQFF. The DNA for the CDR3 is TGTGCCAGCAGACGGGACAGGGGGTACAATGAGCAGTTCTTC.